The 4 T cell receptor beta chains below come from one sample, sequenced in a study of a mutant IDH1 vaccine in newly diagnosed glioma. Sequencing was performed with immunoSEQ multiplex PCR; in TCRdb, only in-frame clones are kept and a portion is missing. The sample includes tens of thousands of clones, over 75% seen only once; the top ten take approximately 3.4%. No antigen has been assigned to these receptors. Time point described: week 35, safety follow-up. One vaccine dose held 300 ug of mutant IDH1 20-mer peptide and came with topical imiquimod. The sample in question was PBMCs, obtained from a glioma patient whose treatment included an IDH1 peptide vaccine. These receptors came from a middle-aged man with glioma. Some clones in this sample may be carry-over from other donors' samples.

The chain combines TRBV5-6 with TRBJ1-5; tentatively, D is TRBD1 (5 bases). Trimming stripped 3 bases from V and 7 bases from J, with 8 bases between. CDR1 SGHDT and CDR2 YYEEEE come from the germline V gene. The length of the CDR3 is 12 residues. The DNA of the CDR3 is TGTGCCAGCAGCTGGTGGGGCCAGCCCCAGCATTTT. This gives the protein CASSWWGQPQHF.

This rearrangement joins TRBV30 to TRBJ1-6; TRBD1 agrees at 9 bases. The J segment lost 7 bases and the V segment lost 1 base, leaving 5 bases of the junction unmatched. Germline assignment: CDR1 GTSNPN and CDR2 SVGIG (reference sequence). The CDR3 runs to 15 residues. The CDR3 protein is CAWSGGQGVNSPLHF. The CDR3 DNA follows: TGTGCCTGGAGTGGGGGACAGGGCGTCAATTCACCCCTCCACTTT.

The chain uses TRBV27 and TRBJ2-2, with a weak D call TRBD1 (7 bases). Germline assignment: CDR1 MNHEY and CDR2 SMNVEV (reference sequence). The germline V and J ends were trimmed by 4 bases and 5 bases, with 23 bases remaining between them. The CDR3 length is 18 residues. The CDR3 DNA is TGTGCCAGCAGTTCTACGTCCCGCGGGACAGTAAAAACCGGGGAGCTGTTTTTT. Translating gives CASSSTSRGTVKTGELFF.

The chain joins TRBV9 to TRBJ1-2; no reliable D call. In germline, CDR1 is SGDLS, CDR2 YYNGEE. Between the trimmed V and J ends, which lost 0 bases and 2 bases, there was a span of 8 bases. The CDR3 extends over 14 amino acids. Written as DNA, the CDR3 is TGTGCCAGCAGCGTAGATGGAGGGAACTATGGCTACACCTTC. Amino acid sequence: CASSVDGGNYGYTF.